This T cell receptor beta chain was recovered during a study of long-term antiretroviral therapy in people with HIV. Study details: Earliest sampling preceded the 2015 immediate-ART recommendation by about a decade. Notes on the study in general: Within the repertoire, clones expanded before ART were dominant at all time points. Spans of CDR3 length were tighter for HIV repertoires than for controls.

V shed 10 bases and J shed 2 bases, with 14 bases lying between them. Germline CDR1 MNHNY, CDR2 SVGAGI (reference sequence). The CDR3 runs 14 residues. In regard to this clone: As yet, its antigen is unknown.

Each donor had at least one pre-ART and at least two post-ART PBMC samples. An immunoSEQ assay, version v3.0, was performed at survey level. Only in-frame clones appear in the TCRdb table, and some are missing; sequencing was by immunoSEQ multiplex PCR. Among 25,000 to 30,000 clones listed, roughly 86% were seen once. The material was unsorted PBMCs, obtained 0.8 years after starting antiretroviral therapy. The clonotype was recovered from a woman in her twenties or thirties with HIV. The rearrangement uses TRBV6-6 and TRBJ1-4, with D tentatively TRBD1 (6 bases). CDR3 coding DNA: TGTGCCACCGAAGGGGGGGGCACTAATGAAAAACTGTTTTTT. As protein: CATEGGGTNEKLFF.